The 23 T cell receptor beta chains below all came from one sample that was sequenced in a study of T cells in tuberculosis. TCRdb's copy holds only in-frame clones and misses some; the assay was immunoSEQ multiplex PCR. In the table there are tens of thousands of clones, around 90% of which are singletons. As for time point: new active TB diagnosis, blood taken before or within 7 days of starting treatment. Source: PBMCs, taken at tuberculosis diagnosis. These receptors all stem from an adult with tuberculosis.

The chain combines TRBV7-2 with TRBJ2-7, with 7 bases fitting TRBD2. CDR1 is SGHTA, CDR2 FQGNSA, per germline. Trimming at V came to 1 base and at J to 2 bases, leaving 5 bases not matched to a gene. The CDR3 totals 15 residues. CDR3 nucleotides: TGTGCCAGCAGCTTAGAGGGCGGGGGTCCCTACGAGCAGTACGTC. Amino acids: CASSLEGGGPYEQYV.

This clone was picked up one time. The J gene is TRBJ1-2, the V gene TRBV15, with D possibly being TRBD1 (5 bases). Germline loops: CDR1 LNHNV, CDR2 YYDKDF (reference sequence). With 0 bases removed from V and 2 bases from J, the gap between germline ends came to 13 bases. The CDR3 is made up of 16 amino acids. The CDR3 coding sequence is TGTGCCACCAGCAGAGATCAAGGGGCTTTAAACTATGGCTACACCTTC. Translation: CATSRDQGALNYGYTF.

CDR3 bases: TGTGCCAGTAATTCGTACACAGATACGCAGTATTTT. Protein: CASNSYTDTQYF. V usage is TRBV7-8 and J usage is TRBJ2-3; D is uncertain. There are 12 residues in the CDR3. V was cut by 9 bases and J by 2 bases, with 9 bases left in between. Germline CDR1 SGHVS, CDR2 FQNEAQ.

This rearrangement joins TRBV4-2 to TRBJ2-7; perhaps TRBD1 as D (6 bases). Germline CDR1 and CDR2: LGHNA and YNFKEQ. V lost 2 bases, J lost 3 bases, and 14 bases lay in between. The CDR3 totals 15 residues. The CDR3 nucleotides read TGTGCCAGCAGCCAATCCAGGGGCCCCATCTACGAGCAGTACTTC. Translation: CASSQSRGPIYEQYF.

The CDR3 bases are TGTGCCAGTAGTATAGTTTGGGGACTGAGCTCTGGAAACACCATATATTTT. Translation gives CASSIVWGLSSGNTIYF. The rearrangement links TRBV19 to TRBJ1-3; tentatively, D is TRBD1 (5 bases). Germline V gene lookup returns CDR1 LNHDA and CDR2 SQIVND (reference sequence). The CDR3 sequence is 17 residues long. Trimming cost V 1 base and J 0 bases, with 13 bases left between them.

The chain recombines TRBV11-3 with TRBJ2-3; TRBD2 agrees at 10 bases. V was pared by 3 bases and J by 3 bases, with 3 bases of the junction left unmatched. The CDR3 runs 15 residues. Germline V gene data show CDR1 as SGHNT and CDR2 as YENEEA. The CDR3 here is CASSFKRGGTDTQYF. The CDR3, as DNA: TGTGCCAGCAGCTTTAAGCGGGGGGGAACAGATACGCAGTATTTT. Together with reference TRBV11-3 and TRBJ2-3, the CDR3 gives the full variable domain: EAGVVQSPRYKIIEKKQPVAFWCNPISGHNTLYWYLQNLGQGPELLIRYENEEAVDDSQLPKDRFSAERLKGVDSTLKIQPAELGDSAVYLCASSFKRGGTDTQYFGPGTRLTVL.

This chain uses TRBV9 with TRBJ2-2; D remains ambiguous. V lost 4 bases and J lost 6, with 10 bases in between. CDR1 is SGDLS and CDR2 is YYNGEE in the germline V gene. The CDR3 is 13 residues long. The CDR3 reads CASSTGSAGELFF. CDR3 DNA sequence: TGTGCCAGCAGCACCGGAAGCGCCGGGGAGCTGTTTTTT.

The rearrangement links TRBV29-1 to TRBJ1-1; D gene uncertain. V lost 4 bases to trimming and J lost 2 bases, with 11 bases between them. Germline V gene data show CDR1 as SQVTM and CDR2 as ANQGSEA. This CDR3 spans 13 amino acids. The CDR3 bases are TGCAGCGTTGGAGTAACAGCCAACACTGAAGCTTTCTTT. It encodes CSVGVTANTEAFF.

This clone was picked up one time. The genes are TRBV30 and TRBJ1-4; D remains unclear. Germline V CDR1 and CDR2: GTSNPN, SVGIG (reference sequence). CDR3 size: 14 residues. V was shortened by 0 bases and J by 6 bases, with 11 bases between the two germline ends. In DNA, the CDR3 is TGTGCCTGGAGTGTACTCAGGCCTCATGAAAAACTGTTTTTT. It yields the protein CAWSVLRPHEKLFF. The whole variable domain, remainder taken from reference TRBV30 and TRBJ1-4, is SQTIHQWPATLVQPVGSPLSLECTVEGTSNPNLYWYRQAAGRGLQLLFYSVGIGQISSEVPQNLSASRPQDRQFILSSKKLLLSDSGFYLCAWSVLRPHEKLFFGSGTQLSVL.

The rearrangement uses TRBV28 and TRBJ2-6; D might be TRBD2 (5 bases). V gave up 5 bases and J gave up 2 bases, with 16 bases separating them. CDR1 is MDHEN, CDR2 SYDVKM, per germline. CDR3 length: 17 amino acids. The CDR3 loop is CASSPVGGGPGANVLTF. CDR3 nucleotides: TGTGCCAGCAGTCCGGTCGGAGGAGGCCCTGGGGCCAACGTCCTGACTTTC. The variable domain in full, with the rest retrieved from reference TRBV28 and TRBJ2-6, is DVKVTQSSRYLVKRTGEKVFLECVQDMDHENMFWYRQDPGLGLRLIYFSYDVKMKEKGDIPEGYSVSREKKERFSLILESASTNQTSMYLCASSPVGGGPGANVLTFGAGSRLTVL.

CDR3: CATRQTQETQYF. The CDR3 coding sequence is TGTGCCACCCGACAGACCCAAGAGACCCAGTACTTC. The genes are TRBV10-3 and TRBJ2-5, with TRBD1 as a possible D gene (5 bases). Germline CDR1 ENHRY, CDR2 SYGVKD. Trimming left V 10 bases short and J 1 base short, with 10 bases between. The CDR3 covers 12 residues.

The chain recombines TRBV28 with TRBJ1-6, with unresolved D. The V gene's germline CDR1 is MDHEN and CDR2 SYDVKM. Trimming removed 2 bases from V and 9 bases from J, with 11 bases in between. The CDR3 contains 14 residues. CDR3 nucleotide sequence: TGTGCCAGCAGTTTAAGGGAGGTCAGTTCACCCCTCCACTTT. It specifies CASSLREVSSPLHF.

The V gene is TRBV4-3, the J gene TRBJ1-5; D gene uncertain. The CDR3 runs to 17 residues. CDR1 and CDR2 (germline): LGHNA, YSLEER. Trimming removed 0 bases from V and 2 bases from J, with 14 bases in between. CDR3 region: CASSQEFERGGNQPQHF. CDR3 DNA sequence: TGCGCCAGCAGCCAAGAATTCGAGAGAGGCGGCAATCAGCCCCAGCATTTT.

The CDR3 bases are TGTGCCAGCAGCCGGACAGGGGGTTTTACCGGGGAGCTGTTTTTT. It is translated as CASSRTGGFTGELFF. The V gene is TRBV14, the J gene TRBJ2-2, with TRBD1 matching 10 bases. The trim removed 4 bases at V and 5 bases at J, leaving 4 bases unmatched. CDR1 and CDR2 from the germline V gene are SGHDN and FVKESK. CDR3 length: 15 residues.

The chain couples TRBV7-2 to TRBJ2-5; 9 nucleotides line up with TRBD2. The germline CDR1 and CDR2 sequences are SGHTA and FQGNSA. This CDR3 contains 14 residues. The ends lost 5 bases at V and 3 bases at J; junction bases unmatched: 4. The DNA for the CDR3 is TGTGCCAGCAGCCGCGGGGGGGCGGAAGAGACCCAGTACTTC. Translating gives CASSRGGAEETQYF.

The gene calls are TRBV4-3 and TRBJ2-2, with D tentatively TRBD1 (5 bases). The CDR3 spans 16 residues. With 0 bases removed from V and 4 bases from J, the gap between germline ends came to 12 bases. Germline CDR1 reads LGHNA; CDR2 reads YSLEER. The CDR3 DNA is TGCGCCAGCAGCCAAGATTCGGGTCAGGGCACCGGGGAGCTGTTTTTT. Amino acids: CASSQDSGQGTGELFF.

The chain combines TRBV5-4 with TRBJ2-3; 13 bases match TRBD2. Trimming removed 4 bases from V and 6 bases from J; junction bases left unmatched: 11. This CDR3 has 17 amino acids. Germline V gene data show CDR1 as SGHNT and CDR2 as YYREEE (reference sequence). As DNA, the CDR3 is TGTGCCAGCAGCCGGCCCACTAGCGGGGGGGCAGGGGATACGCAGTATTTT. The encoded protein is CASSRPTSGGAGDTQYF.

J is TRBJ1-3 and V is TRBV27; 7 bases map to TRBD1. V was pared by 2 bases and J by 3 bases, with 1 base of the junction left unmatched. Per the germline V gene, CDR1 is MNHEY and CDR2 is SMNVEV (reference sequence). The CDR3 contains 14 residues. The CDR3 nucleotides are TGTGCCAGCAGTTTAAGGGGGCTTGGAAACACCATATATTTT. Its protein product is CASSLRGLGNTIYF.

The CDR3 region is CASSQRGQGADYGYTF. Written as DNA, the CDR3 is TGTGCCAGCAGCCAAAGGGGTCAGGGGGCGGACTATGGCTACACCTTC. The chain joins TRBV4-2 to TRBJ1-2, with 8 nucleotides matching TRBD1. The J segment lost 3 bases and the V segment lost 2 bases, leaving 8 bases of the junction unmatched. CDR1 is LGHNA and CDR2 is YNFKEQ in the germline V gene. The CDR3 spans 16 residues.

The chain has TRBV28 and TRBJ1-3, with unresolved D. Germline assignment: CDR1 MDHEN and CDR2 SYDVKM. The V end was cut by 4 bases, the J end by 5 bases, with 9 bases between. The CDR3 runs 13 residues. CDR3 sequence: CASSSGRRNTIYF. CDR3 bases: TGTGCCAGCAGTTCAGGCCGCAGAAACACCATATATTTT.

The chain uses TRBV7-6 and TRBJ2-1; 7 nucleotides match TRBD1. Trimming took 3 bases from V and 5 from J; bases not matched to a gene: 4. CDR3 length: 14 residues. The V gene's germline CDR1 is SGHVS and CDR2 FNYEAQ. CDR3 sequence reads: CASSLGTVDNEQFF. The CDR3 nucleotides read TGTGCCAGCAGCTTGGGGACAGTAGACAATGAGCAGTTCTTC.

The V call is TRBV27, the J call TRBJ1-6; TRBD1 is a possible D gene (6 bases). Germline loops: CDR1 MNHEY, CDR2 SMNVEV (reference sequence). This CDR3 is 15 amino acids long. V shed 3 bases and J shed 1 base, with 7 bases lying between them. For the CDR3, the DNA is TGTGCCAGCAGTTTTGGACAGTCCTATAATTCACCCCTCCACTTT. This codes for CASSFGQSYNSPLHF.

This clone was detected once. The V call is TRBV6-6, the J call TRBJ1-5, with 10 bases aligning to TRBD1. Germline V gives CDR1 MNHNY, CDR2 SVGAGI (reference sequence). The length of the CDR3 is 15 residues. The ends lost 6 bases at V and 6 bases at J; junction bases unmatched: 8. The CDR3 loop is CASSLSGQGGQPQHF. CDR3 nucleotide sequence: TGTGCCAGCAGCCTCTCCGGACAGGGGGGTCAGCCCCAGCATTTT.